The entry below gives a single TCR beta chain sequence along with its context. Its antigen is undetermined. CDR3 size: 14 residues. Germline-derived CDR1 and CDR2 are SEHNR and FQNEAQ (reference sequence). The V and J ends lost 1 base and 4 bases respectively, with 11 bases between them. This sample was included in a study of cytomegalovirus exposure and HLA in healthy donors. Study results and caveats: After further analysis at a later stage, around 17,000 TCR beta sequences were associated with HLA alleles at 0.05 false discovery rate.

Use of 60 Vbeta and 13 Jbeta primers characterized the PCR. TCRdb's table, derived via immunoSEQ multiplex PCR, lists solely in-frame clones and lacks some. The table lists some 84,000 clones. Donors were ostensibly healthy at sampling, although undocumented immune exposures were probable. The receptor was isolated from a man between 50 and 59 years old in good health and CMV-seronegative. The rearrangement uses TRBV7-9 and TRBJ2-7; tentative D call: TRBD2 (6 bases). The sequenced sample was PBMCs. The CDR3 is CASSLGGETYEQYF. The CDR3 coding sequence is TGTGCCAGCAGCTTAGGGGGGGAAACTTACGAGCAGTACTTC. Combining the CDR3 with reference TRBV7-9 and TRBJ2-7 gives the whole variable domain DTGVSQNPRHKITKRGQNVTFRCDPISEHNRLYWYRQTLGQGPEFLTYFQNEAQLEKSRLLSDRFSAERPKGSFSTLEIQRTEQGDSAMYLCASSLGGETYEQYFGPGTRLTVT.